These 13 T cell receptor beta chains originate from one sample sequenced in a study of T cell responses to AZD1222 COVID-19 vaccine. Using immunoSEQ multiplex PCR, the repertoire was profiled, and TCRdb retains in-frame clones only, with some absent. The sample holds 150,000 to 200,000 clones, 90% seen once. Material: peripheral blood, obtained 28 days after the second AZD1222 dose. These receptors came from an adult who received the AZD1222 COVID-19 vaccine.

The V call is TRBV7-2, the J call TRBJ1-5; D gene uncertain. Trimming cost V 5 bases and J 4 bases, with 9 bases left between them. Germline lookup yields CDR1 SGHTA and CDR2 FQGNSA. The CDR3 contains 13 residues. In DNA, the CDR3 is TGTGCCAGCAGCCTCACGACTAATCAGCCCCAGCATTTT. Translated: CASSLTTNQPQHF.

The chain couples TRBV27 to TRBJ2-3; D ambiguous. The V end lost 6 bases, the J end lost 3 bases, and 13 bases lay between the germline ends. Germline CDR1 and CDR2: MNHEY and SMNVEV (reference sequence). This CDR3 region has 14 residues. The CDR3 coding sequence is TGTGCCAGCAGGCCGGAGAGCTCTACAGATACGCAGTATTTT. Translating gives CASRPESSTDTQYF.

The CDR3 DNA sequence: TGTGCCTGGAGCGGGGGAGCATACAATGAGCAGTTCTTC. It translates to CAWSGGAYNEQFF. The rearrangement links TRBV30 to TRBJ2-1; D is perhaps TRBD2 (6 bases). The CDR3 has 13 amino acids. Trimming took off 3 bases at V and 4 bases at J, with 10 bases between the two ends. Germline CDR1 and CDR2: GTSNPN and SVGIG (reference sequence).

The rearrangement links TRBV18 to TRBJ2-1; D is undetermined. Looked up from germline, CDR1 is KGHSH and CDR2 is LQKENI. Trimming took 1 base from V and 0 from J, leaving 4 bases between them. The CDR3 is made up of 14 amino acids. CDR3 sequence: CASSPRDSYNEQFF. The CDR3 nucleotides are TGTGCCAGCTCACCACGGGACTCCTACAATGAGCAGTTCTTC.

The gene calls are TRBV28 and TRBJ1-2; D unresolved. The CDR3 has 12 residues. V was trimmed by 2 bases and J by 8 bases, leaving 9 bases between them. Germline V gives CDR1 MDHEN, CDR2 SYDVKM. The CDR3 nucleotides read TGTGCCAGCAGTTTAGAAGGGAAAGGCTACACCTTC. It specifies CASSLEGKGYTF.

The chain uses TRBV6-5 and TRBJ1-4, with a possible D match to TRBD1 (5 bases). The germline V and J ends were trimmed by 8 bases and 0 bases, with 13 bases remaining between them. Germline CDR1 is MNHEY and CDR2 is SVGAGI. The CDR3 length is 15 residues. DNA for the CDR3: TGTGCCAGCCGTCGACAGCACTCAACTAATGAAAAACTGTTTTTT. This gives the protein CASRRQHSTNEKLFF.

This clone was picked up one time. CDR3: CASSRTLDYEQYF. CDR3 DNA: TGTGCCAGCAGCCGAACTCTAGATTACGAGCAGTACTTC. This sequence joins TRBV6-5 and TRBJ2-7; D is ambiguous. The CDR3 is 13 residues long. Germline CDR1 and CDR2: MNHEY and SVGAGI. The V gene lost 6 bases and the J gene lost 4 bases, with 13 bases spanning the gap.

This chain uses TRBV7-2 with TRBJ1-2; D is perhaps TRBD1 (6 bases). Per the germline V gene, CDR1 is SGHTA and CDR2 is FQGNSA. The CDR3 consists of 16 residues. V was pared by 1 base and J by 5 bases, with 17 bases between. CDR3: CASSLDPRGVGYGYTF. CDR3 coding DNA: TGTGCCAGCAGCTTAGATCCCAGGGGAGTAGGGTATGGCTACACCTTC.

The chain carries TRBV2 and TRBJ2-1, with TRBD1 matching 7 bases. V lost 8 bases and J lost 3; bases outside the gene matches: 7. Per the germline V gene, CDR1 is SNHLY and CDR2 is FYNNEI. The CDR3 covers 14 residues. CDR3 nucleotides: TGTGCCAGCTTAGTGGACAGGCACTACAATGAGCAGTTCTTC. This codes for CASLVDRHYNEQFF.

This chain uses TRBV5-1 with TRBJ2-3; D is unclear. Germline lookup yields CDR1 SGHRS and CDR2 YFSETQ. The CDR3 covers 16 residues. V shed 0 bases and J shed 2 bases, with 13 bases lying between them. CDR3 coding DNA: TGCGCCAGCAGCTTGGGTGCCGGCGGTCCCACAGATACGCAGTATTTT. This sequence encodes CASSLGAGGPTDTQYF. Full variable domain (outside the CDR3, taken from reference TRBV5-1 and TRBJ2-3): KAGVTQTPRYLIKTRGQQVTLSCSPISGHRSVSWYQQTPGQGLQFLFEYFSETQRNKGNFPGRFSGRQFSNSRSEMNVSTLELGDSALYLCASSLGAGGPTDTQYFGPGTRLTVL.

The rearrangement uses TRBV28 and TRBJ1-2; D possibly corresponds to TRBD1 (5 bases). V was pared by 6 bases and J by 3 bases, with 20 bases between. The CDR3 has 16 residues. Germline V CDR1 and CDR2: MDHEN, SYDVKM. As DNA, the CDR3 is TGTGCCAGCAGCCCGACCCCGCGGGGCGCGCACTATGGCTACACCTTC. The encoded protein is CASSPTPRGAHYGYTF.

This clone was detected only once. This chain joins TRBV2 and TRBJ1-5; D call uncertain. Germline CDR1 and CDR2: SNHLY and FYNNEI. Trimming cost V 6 bases and J 6 bases, with 15 bases left between them. CDR3 length: 14 residues. The CDR3 is CASSYEGKIQPQHF. CDR3 bases: TGTGCCAGCAGCTACGAGGGCAAAATTCAGCCCCAGCATTTT.

The chain recombines TRBV2 with TRBJ1-6, with D perhaps TRBD1 (6 bases). V was trimmed by 6 bases and J by 6 bases, leaving 12 bases between them. CDR3 size: 14 residues. In germline, CDR1 is SNHLY, CDR2 FYNNEI. The CDR3 here is CASRNRVGNSPLHF. The CDR3 region has the DNA TGTGCCAGCAGGAACAGGGTCGGTAATTCACCCCTCCACTTT.